The rows below give T cell receptor beta chains drawn from one sample of a study of beta chain features in type 1 diabetes. TCRdb's table, derived via immunoSEQ multiplex PCR, lists solely in-frame clones and lacks some. The repertoire holds 850,000 to 900,000 clones, with around a sixth as singletons. Sequenced sample: naive CD4+ T cells from blood. The receptors originated from a woman aged 18-35 years in good health. CDR3s include the opening cysteine and the closing phenylalanine or tryptophan. The D gene is left open where the match is weak. Clone sizes are given selectively: once, few, many, or a class where the clone is expanded.

j_gene,v_gene,abundance,d_gene,CDR3nt,CDR3aa
TRBJ2-3,TRBV27,few,-,TGTGCCAGCAGCCATCGACAGGGACTCACAGATACGCAGTATTTT,CASSHRQGLTDTQYF
TRBJ2-2,TRBV19,few,-,TGTGCCAGTAGTATTGTTGGGGCCACCGGGGAGCTGTTTTTT,CASSIVGATGELFF
TRBJ2-5,TRBV7-3,-,TRBD2,TGTGCCAGCAGCGAAACCGGGACTAGAGAGACCCAGTACTTC,CASSETGTRETQYF
TRBJ1-2,TRBV7-2,few,TRBD1,TGTGCCAGCAGCACAAGGGACAGCCCACTAGAAAACTATGGCTACACCTTC,CASSTRDSPLENYGYTF
TRBJ2-3,TRBV6-5,-,-,TGTGCCAGCAATCGGGGCCCCACAGATACGCAGTATTTT,CASNRGPTDTQYF
TRBJ2-7,TRBV10-3,-,TRBD1,TGTGCCATCCGGGACAGCGACTCCTACGAGCAGTACTTC,CAIRDSDSYEQYF
TRBJ1-1,TRBV29-1,few,-,TGCAGCGTTCGGAGGAACACTGAAGCTTTCTTT,CSVRRNTEAFF
TRBJ2-1,TRBV7-8,few,-,TGTGCCAGCAGCCGAAATAGCGACTACAATGAGCAGTTCTTC,CASSRNSDYNEQFF
TRBJ2-7,TRBV29-1,few,-,TGCAGCGTTGCGTACCAGGAGACCTACGAGCAGTACTTC,CSVAYQETYEQYF
TRBJ1-1,TRBV5-5,few,TRBD1,TGTGCCAGCAGCTTGGGGGACAGACTGAACACTGAAGCTTTCTTT,CASSLGDRLNTEAFF
TRBJ1-3,TRBV28,few,-,TGTGCCAGCAGCCCTCCGTCCCCAGGGTCGGACACCATATATTTT,CASSPPSPGSDTIYF
TRBJ1-2,TRBV6-6,few,-,TGTGCCAGCAGGGAGGACCCGGACGGAGCCTACTATGGCTACACCTTC,CASREDPDGAYYGYTF
TRBJ2-7,TRBV7-2,-,-,TGTGCCAGCAGCTTAGATGACAGGAGCTACGAGCAGTACTTC,CASSLDDRSYEQYF
TRBJ1-5,TRBV6-5,-,-,TGTGCCAGCAGTTCCGGGGGCCGACAGCCCCAGCATTTT,CASSSGGRQPQHF
TRBJ2-4,TRBV11-1,-,-,TGTGCCAGCAGCTTAGCAGGGGCCAAAAACATTCAGTACTTC,CASSLAGAKNIQYF
TRBJ2-3,TRBV9,few,TRBD2,TGTGCCAGCAGCGTAGGGACTAGCGGGAGAGGGCGCACAGATACGCAGTATTTT,CASSVGTSGRGRTDTQYF
TRBJ1-4,TRBV25-1,few,-,TGTGCCAGCGGCAGGCGGGAAAAACTGTTTTTT,CASGRREKLFF